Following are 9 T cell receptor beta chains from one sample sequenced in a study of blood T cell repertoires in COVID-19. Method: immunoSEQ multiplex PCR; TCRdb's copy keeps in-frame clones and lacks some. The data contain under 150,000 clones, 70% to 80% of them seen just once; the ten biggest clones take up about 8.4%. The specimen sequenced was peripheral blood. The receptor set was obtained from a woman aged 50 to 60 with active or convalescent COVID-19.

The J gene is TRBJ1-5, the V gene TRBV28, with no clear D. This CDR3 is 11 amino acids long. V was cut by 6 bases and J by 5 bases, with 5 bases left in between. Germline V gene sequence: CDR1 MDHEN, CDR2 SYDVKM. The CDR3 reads CASSLDQPQHF. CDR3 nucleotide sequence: TGTGCCAGCAGCCTAGATCAGCCCCAGCATTTT.

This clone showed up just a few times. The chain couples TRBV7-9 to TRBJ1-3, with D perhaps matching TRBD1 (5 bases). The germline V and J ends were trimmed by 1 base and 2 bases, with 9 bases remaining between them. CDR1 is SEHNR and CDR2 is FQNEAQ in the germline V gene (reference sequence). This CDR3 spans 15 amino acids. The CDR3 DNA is TGTGCCAGCAGCTTAGTGGCAGGGACTGGAAACACCATATATTTT. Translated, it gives CASSLVAGTGNTIYF.

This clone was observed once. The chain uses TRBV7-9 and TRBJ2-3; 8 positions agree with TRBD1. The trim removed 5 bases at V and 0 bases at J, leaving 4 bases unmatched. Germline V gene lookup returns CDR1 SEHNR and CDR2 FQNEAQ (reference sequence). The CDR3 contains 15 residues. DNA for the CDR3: TGTGCCAGCAGCCGCGGACAGGGTAGCACAGATACGCAGTATTTT. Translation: CASSRGQGSTDTQYF.

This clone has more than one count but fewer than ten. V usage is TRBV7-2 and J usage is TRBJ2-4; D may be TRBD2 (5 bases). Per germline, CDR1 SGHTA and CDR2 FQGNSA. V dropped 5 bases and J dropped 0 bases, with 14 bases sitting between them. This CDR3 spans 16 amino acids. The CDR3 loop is CASSPTGILAKNIQYF. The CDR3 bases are TGTGCCAGCAGCCCGACGGGGATCCTAGCCAAAAACATTCAGTACTTC.

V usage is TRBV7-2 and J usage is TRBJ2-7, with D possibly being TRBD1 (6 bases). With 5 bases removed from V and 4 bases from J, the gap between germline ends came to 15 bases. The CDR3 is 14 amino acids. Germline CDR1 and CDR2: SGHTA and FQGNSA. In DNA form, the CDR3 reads TGTGCCAGCAGCGCACTCAAACAGGGTTACGAGCAGTACTTC. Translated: CASSALKQGYEQYF.

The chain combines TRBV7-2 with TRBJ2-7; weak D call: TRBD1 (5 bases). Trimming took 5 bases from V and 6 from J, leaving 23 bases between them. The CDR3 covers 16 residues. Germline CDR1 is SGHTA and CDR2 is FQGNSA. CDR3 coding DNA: TGTGCCAGCAGCAACCAACTAACAGGCGTGAGACTCGAGCAGTACTTC. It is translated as CASSNQLTGVRLEQYF. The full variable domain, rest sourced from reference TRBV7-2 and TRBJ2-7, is GAGVSQSPSNKVTEKGKDVELRCDPISGHTALYWYRQSLGQGLEFLIYFQGNSAPDKSGLPSDRFSAERTGGSVSTLTIQRTQQEDSAVYLCASSNQLTGVRLEQYFGPGTRLTVT.

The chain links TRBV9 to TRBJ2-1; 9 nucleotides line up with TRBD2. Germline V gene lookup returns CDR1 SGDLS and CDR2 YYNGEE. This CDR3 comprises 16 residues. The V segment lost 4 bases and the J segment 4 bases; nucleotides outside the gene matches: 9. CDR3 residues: CASSPRASGAYNEQFF. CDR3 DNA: TGTGCCAGCAGCCCCCGGGCTAGCGGGGCGTACAATGAGCAGTTCTTC.

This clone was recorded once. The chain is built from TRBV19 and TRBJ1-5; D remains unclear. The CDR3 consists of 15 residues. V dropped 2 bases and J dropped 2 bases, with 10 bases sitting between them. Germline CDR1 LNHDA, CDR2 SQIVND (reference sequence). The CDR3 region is CASSIWEAGNQPQHF. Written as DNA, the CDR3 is TGTGCCAGTAGTATATGGGAGGCGGGCAATCAGCCCCAGCATTTT. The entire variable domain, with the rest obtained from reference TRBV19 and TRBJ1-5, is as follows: DGGITQSPKYLFRKEGQNVTLSCEQNLNHDAMYWYRQDPGQGLRLIYYSQIVNDFQKGDIAEGYSVSREKKESFPLTVTSAQKNPTAFYLCASSIWEAGNQPQHFGDGTRLSIL.

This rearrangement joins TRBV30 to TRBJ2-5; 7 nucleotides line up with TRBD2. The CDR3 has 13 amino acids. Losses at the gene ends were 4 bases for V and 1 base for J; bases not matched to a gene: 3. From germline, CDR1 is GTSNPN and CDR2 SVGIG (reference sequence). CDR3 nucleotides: TGTGCCTGGACTAGCGGCCCCCAAGAGACCCAGTACTTC. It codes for CAWTSGPQETQYF.